One and the same sample provided the 30 T cell receptor beta chains below, sequenced in a study of cytomegalovirus exposure and HLA in healthy donors. Primers: 60 Vbeta forward and 13 Jbeta reverse. The data were produced by immunoSEQ multiplex PCR, yet TCRdb's version contains in-frame clones alone and is incomplete. The sample yields 200,000 to 250,000 clones, more than 75% seen once. Input material: PBMCs. The receptor source for this set is a human donor in good health.

The chain carries TRBV7-9 and TRBJ1-2, with 7 positions matching TRBD1. This CDR3 has 15 amino acids. Germline V gives CDR1 SEHNR, CDR2 FQNEAQ (reference sequence). J gave up 7 bases and V 6 bases, and 14 bases lay outside the gene matches. The DNA for the CDR3 is TGTGCCAGCAGATCTGGACAGGTCCTTCCCCGTGGCTACACCTTC. Its protein product is CASRSGQVLPRGYTF.

The chain couples TRBV4-1 to TRBJ1-2; D gene ambiguous. The CDR3 sequence is 14 residues long. The germline gives CDR1 MGHRA, CDR2 YSYEKL. V gave up 0 bases and J gave up 1 base, with 6 bases separating them. The CDR3 reads CASSQDQVNYGYTF. The DNA for the CDR3 is TGCGCCAGCAGCCAAGATCAGGTTAACTATGGCTACACCTTC.

The V gene is TRBV18, the J gene TRBJ2-1; the D is unclear. Trimming left V 4 bases short and J 5 bases short, with 6 bases between. Germline CDR1 KGHSH, CDR2 LQKENI. CDR3 length equals 12 residues. CDR3: CASSRPDNEQFF. The CDR3 DNA reads TGTGCCAGCTCACGCCCAGACAATGAGCAGTTCTTC.

The chain is built from TRBV15 and TRBJ1-5, with a possible D match to TRBD1 (5 bases). The V end was cut by 1 base, the J end by 0 bases, with 10 bases between. The CDR3 extends over 16 amino acids. CDR1 LNHNV and CDR2 YYDKDF come from the germline V gene (reference sequence). For the CDR3, the DNA is TGTGCCACCAGCAGAGGTCGGCAGGGTAGCAATCAGCCCCAGCATTTT. Translation: CATSRGRQGSNQPQHF.

This clone appeared a single time. CDR3 bases: TGTGCCAGCAGGTCTCACGGAGGGCCAGGCGAGCAGTACTTC. Protein sequence: CASRSHGGPGEQYF. V gene TRBV6-6 combines with J gene TRBJ2-7; maybe TRBD2 (6 bases). Trimming removed 6 bases from V and 6 bases from J, with 18 bases in between. The CDR3 runs 14 residues. Looked up from germline, CDR1 is MNHNY and CDR2 is SVGAGI (reference sequence).

The rearrangement uses TRBV10-3 and TRBJ2-2; 8 bases line up with TRBD1. J gave up 1 base and V 7 bases, and 2 bases lay outside the gene matches. CDR3 size: 14 residues. The V gene's germline CDR1 is ENHRY and CDR2 SYGVKD. Here the CDR3 DNA reads TGTGCCATCAAAGGACAGGGGAACACCGGGGAGCTGTTTTTT. Its protein is CAIKGQGNTGELFF.

This chain links TRBV18 with TRBJ2-5; D uncertain. Trimming stripped 0 bases from V and 6 bases from J, with 20 bases between. The CDR3 is 17 amino acids. From germline, CDR1 is KGHSH and CDR2 LQKENI. The CDR3: CASSPPAVGGTSQTQYF. DNA of the CDR3: TGTGCCAGCTCACCACCTGCGGTGGGTGGCACCTCACAGACCCAGTACTTC.

This rearrangement joins TRBV13 to TRBJ2-2, with D perhaps matching TRBD2 (5 bases). The CDR3 runs 21 residues. V was shortened by 6 bases and J by 0 bases, with 29 bases between the two germline ends. Germline V gene lookup returns CDR1 PRHDT and CDR2 FYEKMQ (reference sequence). This chain's CDR3 is CASRGLQRRGRTDANTGELFF. The CDR3 DNA follows: TGTGCCAGCAGAGGACTCCAAAGACGCGGTAGGACGGATGCGAACACCGGGGAGCTGTTTTTT. Complete variable domain (other parts from reference TRBV13 and TRBJ2-2): AAGVIQSPRHLIKEKRETATLKCYPIPRHDTVYWYQQGPGQDPQFLISFYEKMQSDKGSIPDRFSAQQFSDYHSELNMSSLELGDSALYFCASRGLQRRGRTDANTGELFFGEGSRLTVL.

The rearrangement joins TRBV6-5 to TRBJ1-4; a weak D match, TRBD1 (5 bases). Germline V gene sequence: CDR1 MNHEY, CDR2 SVGAGI. V lost 4 bases, J lost 8 bases, and 14 bases lay in between. The CDR3 is 14 residues long. This CDR3 reads CASSSGREGEKLFF. The CDR3 DNA is TGTGCCAGCAGTTCGGGACGGGAGGGCGAAAAACTGTTTTTT.

This clone came up once. The chain combines TRBV6-5 with TRBJ1-1; 8 bases match TRBD1. Germline V gene sequence: CDR1 MNHEY, CDR2 SVGAGI. The CDR3 contains 13 residues. J gave up 8 bases and V 1 base, and 3 bases lay outside the gene matches. The CDR3 bases are TGTGCCAGCAGTTACTGGAGGACAGGGGAAGCTTTCTTT. Translation: CASSYWRTGEAFF.

V and J are TRBV6-4 and TRBJ2-1, with 11 positions matching TRBD2. The CDR3 is made up of 15 amino acids. The germline V gene encodes CDR1 MRHNA and CDR2 SNTAGT. V shed 9 bases, J shed 0 bases, and the junction held 4 bases outside the gene matches. DNA for the CDR3: TGTGCCAGTCCTACTAGCGGGAGCTCCTACAATGAGCAGTTCTTC. This gives the protein CASPTSGSSYNEQFF.

This chain uses TRBV9 with TRBJ2-7; D uncertain. V was clipped by 0 bases and J by 4 bases, with 14 bases between them. This CDR3 comprises 15 residues. Germline V lookup: CDR1 SGDLS, CDR2 YYNGEE. The CDR3 sequence is CASSVGSGSWYEQYF. The CDR3, as DNA: TGTGCCAGCAGCGTAGGAAGTGGTAGCTGGTACGAGCAGTACTTC.

The chain is built from TRBV7-2 and TRBJ2-3; 12 nucleotides align to TRBD2. The CDR3 has 16 amino acids. CDR1 SGHTA and CDR2 FQGNSA come from the germline V gene. V was clipped by 5 bases and J by 2 bases; unmatched bases: 5. DNA of the CDR3: TGTGCCAGCAGCAAAGGACTAGCGGGAAACACAGATACGCAGTATTTT. Its protein product is CASSKGLAGNTDTQYF.

This clone was seen a few times. V is TRBV6-1 and J is TRBJ1-1; TRBD1 aligns across 8 bases. This CDR3 has 15 amino acids. The trim removed 8 bases at V and 1 base at J, leaving 9 bases unmatched. Germline values: CDR1 MNHNS, CDR2 SASEGT. The CDR3 coding sequence is TGTGCCAGCCGAAGACCAGGGGGCCGGAACACTGAAGCTTTCTTT. Translation: CASRRPGGRNTEAFF.

This clone was recorded once. V is TRBV11-1 and J is TRBJ2-7; possible D gene TRBD2, 7 bases. V lost 8 bases and J lost 3, with 14 bases in between. Germline lookup yields CDR1 SGHAT and CDR2 FQDESV (reference sequence). This CDR3 is 13 amino acids long. The CDR3 region has the DNA TGTGCCAGCTCCCCGAGGGGGGGCTACGAGCAGTACTTC. It yields the protein CASSPRGGYEQYF. The whole variable domain, filled in from reference TRBV11-1 and TRBJ2-7, reads EAEVAQSPRYKITEKSQAVAFWCDPISGHATLYWYRQILGQGPELLVQFQDESVVDDSQLPKDRFSAERLKGVDSTLKIQPAELGDSAMYLCASSPRGGYEQYFGPGTRLTVT.

This clone has only a few counts. V and J are TRBV6-1 and TRBJ1-6; TRBD1 aligns across 7 bases. The V segment lost 3 bases and the J segment 8 bases; nucleotides outside the gene matches: 10. Germline CDR1 is MNHNS and CDR2 is SASEGT. The CDR3 spans 16 residues. The CDR3 here is CASSDDPQGMYSPLHF. CDR3 nucleotides: TGTGCCAGCAGTGATGACCCACAGGGGATGTATTCACCCCTCCACTTT.

The V and J genes are TRBV5-1 and TRBJ1-1; D remains unclear. V shed 1 base and J shed 0 bases, with 13 bases lying between them. CDR3 size: 16 residues. Germline V gene lookup returns CDR1 SGHRS and CDR2 YFSETQ. The CDR3 nucleotides read TGCGCCAGCAGCTTGCTTGCCGCGGATATGAACACTGAAGCTTTCTTT. Translating gives CASSLLAADMNTEAFF.

V gene TRBV9 combines with J gene TRBJ2-3; 7 bases fit TRBD2. V was pared by 0 bases and J by 0 bases, with 4 bases of the junction left unmatched. CDR3 length: 16 amino acids. Germline assignment: CDR1 SGDLS and CDR2 YYNGEE. CDR3 amino acids: CASSVGSSGSTDTQYF. Here the CDR3 DNA reads TGTGCCAGCAGCGTAGGTAGTAGCGGGAGCACAGATACGCAGTATTTT.

The rearrangement joins TRBV29-1 to TRBJ2-5; the D gene is possibly TRBD2 (5 bases). The germline gives CDR1 SQVTM, CDR2 ANQGSEA. CDR3 length: 14 amino acids. The V end lost 0 bases, the J end lost 4 bases, and 12 bases lay between the germline ends. The CDR3, as DNA: TGCAGCGTTGAAGATCGGCTAGCCAGAGAGACCCAGTACTTC. Protein sequence: CSVEDRLARETQYF.

This sequence joins TRBV30 and TRBJ2-5, with D possibly being TRBD1 (5 bases). The CDR3 contains 13 residues. CDR1 is GTSNPN, CDR2 SVGIG, per germline (reference sequence). Trimming removed 2 bases at V and 2 bases at J, with 9 bases between. Here the CDR3 DNA reads TGTGCCTGGAGTCCGACAGTTCAAGAGACCCAGTACTTC. It is translated as CAWSPTVQETQYF.

V gene TRBV6-6 combines with J gene TRBJ1-2; TRBD1 might be the D (5 bases). Germline CDR1 MNHNY, CDR2 SVGAGI (reference sequence). The CDR3 consists of 16 residues. Trimming removed 6 bases from V and 6 bases from J, with 23 bases in between. CDR3 DNA: TGTGCCAGCAGACACCTCGGGACGGGGGTCAAGAATGGCTACACCTTC. Translated: CASRHLGTGVKNGYTF.

The chain employs TRBV9 and TRBJ1-1; a possible D gene is TRBD1 (5 bases). V lost 4 bases and J lost 1, with 11 bases in between. The germline V gene encodes CDR1 SGDLS and CDR2 YYNGEE. The CDR3 is 14 amino acids. CDR3 protein: CASSMGLPNTEAFF. The CDR3, as DNA: TGTGCCAGCAGCATGGGACTCCCGAACACTGAAGCTTTCTTT.

V is TRBV7-6 and J is TRBJ1-1, with D possibly being TRBD1 (5 bases). The CDR3 length is 13 residues. Germline assignment: CDR1 SGHVS and CDR2 FNYEAQ. The V and J ends lost 5 bases and 4 bases respectively, with 11 bases between them. CDR3 region: CASSIGEGTEAFF. CDR3 coding DNA: TGTGCCAGCAGCATAGGGGAGGGCACTGAAGCTTTCTTT.

J is TRBJ2-3 and V is TRBV29-1; unclear D gene. Trimming took 2 bases from V and 6 from J, leaving 9 bases between them. Germline V lookup: CDR1 SQVTM, CDR2 ANQGSEA. The CDR3 has 12 residues. CDR3 in amino acids: CSVELSSDTQYF. Written as DNA, the CDR3 is TGCAGCGTTGAACTATCTTCGGATACGCAGTATTTT.

V usage is TRBV9 and J usage is TRBJ2-3; a weak D match, TRBD2 (6 bases). The CDR3 runs 15 residues. Trimming cost V 2 bases and J 2 bases, with 12 bases left between them. CDR1 SGDLS and CDR2 YYNGEE come from the germline V gene. CDR3 nucleotides: TGTGCCAGCAGCGTGGAGGGAGTCTCCACAGATACGCAGTATTTT. Its translation: CASSVEGVSTDTQYF.

The chain combines TRBV6-1 with TRBJ2-3; D gene ambiguous. The V gene lost 6 bases and the J gene lost 3 bases, with 4 bases spanning the gap. CDR1 MNHNS and CDR2 SASEGT come from the germline V gene. The CDR3 consists of 11 residues. For the CDR3, the DNA is TGTGCCAGCAGCCCTACAGATACGCAGTATTTT. Its protein is CASSPTDTQYF.

V is TRBV7-3 and J is TRBJ2-1; 8 bases agree with TRBD2. Germline V CDR1 and CDR2: SGHTA, FQGTGA. V shed 0 bases, J shed 8 bases, and the junction held 6 bases outside the gene matches. The CDR3 runs 15 residues. CDR3 residues: CASSLTSGKVHEQFF. CDR3 nucleotide sequence: TGTGCCAGCAGCTTAACTAGCGGGAAGGTTCATGAGCAGTTCTTC.

The chain employs TRBV9 and TRBJ1-1; tentatively, D is TRBD1 (5 bases). The CDR3 length is 14 residues. Per the germline V gene, CDR1 is SGDLS and CDR2 is YYNGEE. V was cut by 3 bases and J by 7 bases, with 16 bases left in between. As DNA, the CDR3 is TGTGCCAGCAGCGCGGGGGGATTGGCAGGTGAAGCTTTCTTT. Amino acids: CASSAGGLAGEAFF.

V and J are TRBV7-6 and TRBJ2-3; 16 nucleotides align to TRBD2. CDR3 size: 20 residues. J lost 6 bases, V lost 4 bases, and 16 bases had no gene match. Germline-derived CDR1 and CDR2 are SGHVS and FNYEAQ. CDR3 loop: CASSSSPVRGLAGGPDTQYF. DNA of the CDR3: TGTGCCAGCAGCTCTAGCCCTGTTCGGGGACTAGCGGGAGGGCCGGATACGCAGTATTTT. Full variable domain (outside the CDR3, taken from reference TRBV7-6 and TRBJ2-3): GAGVSQSPRYKVTKRGQDVALRCDPISGHVSLYWYRQALGQGPEFLTYFNYEAQQDKSGLPNDRFSAERPEGSISTLTIQRTEQRDSAMYRCASSSSPVRGLAGGPDTQYFGPGTRLTVL.

CDR3 in DNA: TGCAGCGTCGAAAGAGGACAGGGACGGTTCTTC. Protein product: CSVERGQGRFF. V gene TRBV29-1 combines with J gene TRBJ2-1; 8 bases align to TRBD1. This CDR3 has 11 residues. V gave up 6 bases and J gave up 15 bases; unmatched junction bases: 10. The germline CDR1 and CDR2 sequences are SQVTM and ANQGSEA.